This is a list of T cell receptor beta chains from one sample in a study of shared clonotypes between healthy human individuals. The protocol was immunoSEQ multiplex PCR, while the TCRdb copy is restricted to in-frame clones and leaves out a portion. This repertoire shows 500,000 to 550,000 clones, approximately 94% found once; its top ten account for 0.05% to 0.08%. The specimen sequenced was naive CD4+ T cells sorted from blood. The receptors stem from a young woman in good health. Both conserved end residues are part of each CDR3.

v_gene	j_gene	CDR3aa
TRBV5-8	TRBJ2-7	CASSSGTAGEQYF
TRBV6-6	TRBJ2-3	CASSRASAADTQYF
TRBV19	TRBJ2-2	CASSTRTGTSGRGGELFF
TRBV11-2	TRBJ2-1	CASSIWGTSGRHDEQFF
TRBV18	TRBJ2-1	CASSPPLGTDHNEQFF
TRBV28	TRBJ2-3	CASRPPGLQTDTQYF
TRBV30	TRBJ2-1	CAWSVRLAGGSEQFF
TRBV27	TRBJ2-7	CASSRYGSYEQYF
TRBV5-4	TRBJ2-1	CASSFGTSGSIPAEQFF
TRBV14	TRBJ2-1	CASSHEGLALTLNDYEQFF
TRBV20-1	TRBJ2-3	CSASYTDTQYF
TRBV5-1	TRBJ2-2	CASSSWGSGSRRHGELFF
TRBV19	TRBJ2-1	CASSIRTSGRDEQFF
TRBV15	TRBJ2-1	CATSGRLASYNEQFF
TRBV28	TRBJ2-3	CASRGKGRTDTQYF
TRBV4-1	TRBJ2-4	CASSQGSQGPIAKNIQYF
TRBV11-2	TRBJ1-2	CASSPDRNYGYTF
TRBV7-9	TRBJ2-6	CASSLSLLSGANVLTF
TRBV19	TRBJ1-1	CASSRGTEAFF
TRBV4-1	TRBJ2-5	CASSQGLPGRETQYF
TRBV10-3	TRBJ2-7	CAISEASGSSYEQYF
TRBV19	TRBJ2-7	CASSAQSRAYEQYF
TRBV7-7	TRBJ2-7	CASSLSSGSQSEQYF
TRBV28	TRBJ2-7	CASSLLAPSEQYF
TRBV2	TRBJ2-1	CASSGPSSYNEQFF
TRBV18	TRBJ2-1	CASCLQQDTNEQFF
TRBV5-4	TRBJ2-7	CASSRPLVTRSEQYF
TRBV5-4	TRBJ2-3	CASSLEGAGVTQYF
TRBV27	TRBJ2-1	CASTGGASSYNEQFF
TRBV27	TRBJ2-3	CASGKTDTQYF
TRBV11-2	TRBJ2-1	CASSVQGPYNEQFF
TRBV11-2	TRBJ2-2	CASNPTSGNTGELFF
TRBV10-1	TRBJ1-4	CASSESSGRYEKLFF
TRBV5-1	TRBJ2-5	CASSLYGRAGETQYF
TRBV7-9	TRBJ1-5	CASSLGRAGAEPQHF
TRBV6-1	TRBJ2-7	CASRGILFYEQYF
TRBV5-1	TRBJ2-7	CASNQYGGYEQYF
TRBV4-1	TRBJ2-3	CASSQDIRDRGHLDTQYF
TRBV19	TRBJ1-1	CASSIVGRAAEAFF
TRBV6-5	TRBJ1-1	CASRETGNTEAFF
TRBV5-6	TRBJ2-5	CASSLIGQVAETQYF
TRBV10-3	TRBJ1-6	CASSYRGVDSPLHF
TRBV7-2	TRBJ1-2	CALGTVGYTF
TRBV28	TRBJ2-5	CASSFPGTGGRKTQYF
TRBV19	TRBJ1-5	CASSMRGEGQPQHF
TRBV19	TRBJ1-3	CACIAQHSGNTIYF
TRBV6-5	TRBJ2-7	CASSYSRQVNYEQYF
TRBV11-2	TRBJ2-3	CASTPSPAPDTQYF
TRBV7-9	TRBJ2-7	CASSLTGRGYEQYF
TRBV6-1	TRBJ2-7	CASRSGLRVDEQYF
TRBV2	TRBJ1-3	CASSDRLGYFGNTIYF
TRBV5-1	TRBJ2-3	CASSFEAGVGTDTQYF
TRBV11-1	TRBJ2-3	CASSFGLADTDTQYF
TRBV11-2	TRBJ2-3	CASSLSGLRTDTQYF